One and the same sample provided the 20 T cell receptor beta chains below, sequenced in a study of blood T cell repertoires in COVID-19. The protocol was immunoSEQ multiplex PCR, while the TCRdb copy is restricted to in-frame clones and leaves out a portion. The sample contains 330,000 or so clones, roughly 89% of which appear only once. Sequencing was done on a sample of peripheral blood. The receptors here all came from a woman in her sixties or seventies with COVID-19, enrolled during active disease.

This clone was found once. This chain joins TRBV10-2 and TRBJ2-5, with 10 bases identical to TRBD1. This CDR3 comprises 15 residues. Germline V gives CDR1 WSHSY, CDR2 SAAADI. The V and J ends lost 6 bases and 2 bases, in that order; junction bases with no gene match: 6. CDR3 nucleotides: TGCGCCAGCAGGAGGACAGGGGGGGGGCAAGAGACCCAGTACTTC. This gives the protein CASRRTGGGQETQYF.

The CDR3 protein is CASSPVLAGATGELFF. In nucleotides, the CDR3 is TGTGCCAGCAGCCCTGTCCTAGCGGGTGCCACCGGGGAGCTGTTTTTT. The chain has TRBV7-9 and TRBJ2-2; 8 nucleotides match TRBD2. The CDR3 has 16 residues. From germline, CDR1 is SEHNR and CDR2 FQNEAQ (reference sequence). The trim removed 5 bases at V and 4 bases at J, leaving 9 bases unmatched.

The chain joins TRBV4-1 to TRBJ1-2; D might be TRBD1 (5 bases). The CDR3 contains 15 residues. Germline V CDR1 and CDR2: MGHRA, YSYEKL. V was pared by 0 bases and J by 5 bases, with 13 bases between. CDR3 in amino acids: CASSQDWGGSYGYTF. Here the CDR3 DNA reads TGCGCCAGCAGCCAAGACTGGGGGGGTTCATATGGCTACACCTTC.

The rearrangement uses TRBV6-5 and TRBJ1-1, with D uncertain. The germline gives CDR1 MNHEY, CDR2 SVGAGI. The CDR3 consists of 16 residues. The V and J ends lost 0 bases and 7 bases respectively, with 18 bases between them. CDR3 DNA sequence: TGTGCCAGCAGTTACTCGAAACGAGGGAATCGGGGTGAAGCTTTCTTT. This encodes CASSYSKRGNRGEAFF.

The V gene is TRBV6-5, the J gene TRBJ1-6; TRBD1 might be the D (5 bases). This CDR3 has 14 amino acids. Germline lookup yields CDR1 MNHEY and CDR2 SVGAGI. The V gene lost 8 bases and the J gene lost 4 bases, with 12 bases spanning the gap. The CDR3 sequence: CASQFGTYNSPLHF. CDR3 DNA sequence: TGTGCCAGCCAATTTGGGACTTATAATTCACCCCTCCACTTT.

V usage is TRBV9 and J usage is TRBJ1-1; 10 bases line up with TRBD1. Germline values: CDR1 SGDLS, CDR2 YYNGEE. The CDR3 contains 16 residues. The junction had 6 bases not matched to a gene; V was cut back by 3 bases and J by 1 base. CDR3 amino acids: CASSEVTGGKNTEAFF. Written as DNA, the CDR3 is TGTGCCAGCAGCGAAGTGACAGGGGGCAAGAACACTGAAGCTTTCTTT.

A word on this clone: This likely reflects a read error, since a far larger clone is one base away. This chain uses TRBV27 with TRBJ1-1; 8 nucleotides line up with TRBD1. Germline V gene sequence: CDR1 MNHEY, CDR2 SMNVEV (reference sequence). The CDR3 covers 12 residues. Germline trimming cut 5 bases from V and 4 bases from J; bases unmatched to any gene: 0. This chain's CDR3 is CASSTGGTEAFF. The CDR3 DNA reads TGTGCCAGCAGTACAGGGGGCACTGAAGCTTTCTTT.

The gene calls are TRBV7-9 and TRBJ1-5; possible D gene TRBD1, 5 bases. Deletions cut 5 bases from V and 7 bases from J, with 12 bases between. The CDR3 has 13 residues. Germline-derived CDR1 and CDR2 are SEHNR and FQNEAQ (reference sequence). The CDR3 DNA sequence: TGTGCCAGCAGCCGGGGGAGTCAGCAGCCCCAGCATTTT. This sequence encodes CASSRGSQQPQHF.

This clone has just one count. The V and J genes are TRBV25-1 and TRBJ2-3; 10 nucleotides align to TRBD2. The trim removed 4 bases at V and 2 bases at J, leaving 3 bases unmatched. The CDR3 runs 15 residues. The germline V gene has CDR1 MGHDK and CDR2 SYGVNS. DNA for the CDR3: TGTGCCAGCAGTGTAGCGGGGGGCCTCACAGATACGCAGTATTTT. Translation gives CASSVAGGLTDTQYF.

CDR3 protein: CAISATSPPDTQYF. The CDR3 coding sequence is TGTGCCATCAGTGCGACAAGTCCCCCAGATACGCAGTATTTT. J is TRBJ2-3 and V is TRBV10-3; D remains ambiguous. V lost 4 bases to trimming and J lost 4 bases, with 12 bases between them. Germline-derived CDR1 and CDR2 are ENHRY and SYGVKD. The length of the CDR3 is 14 residues.

In nucleotides, the CDR3 is TGTGCCAGCAGTTACAGGGGGGGGAACTATGGCTACACCTTC. The encoded protein is CASSYRGGNYGYTF. The chain uses TRBV6-5 and TRBJ1-2; maybe TRBD1 (6 bases). The CDR3 consists of 14 residues. The V end was cut by 2 bases, the J end by 2 bases, with 9 bases between. The germline V gene has CDR1 MNHEY and CDR2 SVGAGI.

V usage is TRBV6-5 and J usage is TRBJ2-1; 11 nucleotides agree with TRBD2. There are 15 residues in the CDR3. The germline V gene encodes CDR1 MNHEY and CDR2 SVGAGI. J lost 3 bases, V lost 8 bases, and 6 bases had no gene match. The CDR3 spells CASQFLAGGYNEQFF. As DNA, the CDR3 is TGTGCCAGCCAGTTCCTAGCGGGGGGCTACAATGAGCAGTTCTTC.

CDR3 nucleotide sequence: TGTGCCAGCAGCTTCGACAGGGTTAATGAGCAGTTCTTC. Translating gives CASSFDRVNEQFF. The V call is TRBV5-6, the J call TRBJ2-1, with 7 bases identical to TRBD1. Germline trimming cut 2 bases from V and 7 bases from J; bases unmatched to any gene: 3. The germline CDR1 and CDR2 sequences are SGHDT and YYEEEE. The CDR3 length is 13 residues.

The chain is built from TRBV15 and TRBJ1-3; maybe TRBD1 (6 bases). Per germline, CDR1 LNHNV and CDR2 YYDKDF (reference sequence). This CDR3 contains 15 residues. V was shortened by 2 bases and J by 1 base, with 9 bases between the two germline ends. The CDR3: CATSRPGTSGNTIYF. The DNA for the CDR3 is TGTGCCACCAGCAGACCCGGGACATCTGGAAACACCATATATTTT.

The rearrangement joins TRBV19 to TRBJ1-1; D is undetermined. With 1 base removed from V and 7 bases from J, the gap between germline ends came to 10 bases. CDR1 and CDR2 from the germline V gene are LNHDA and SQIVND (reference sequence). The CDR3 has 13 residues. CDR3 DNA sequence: TGTGCCAGTAGTATAGCCCAGACAAGTGAAGCTTTCTTT. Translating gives CASSIAQTSEAFF.

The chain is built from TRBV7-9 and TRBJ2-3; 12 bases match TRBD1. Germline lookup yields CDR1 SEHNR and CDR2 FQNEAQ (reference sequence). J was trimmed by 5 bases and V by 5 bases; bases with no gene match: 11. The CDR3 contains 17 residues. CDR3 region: CASSPTGTGGLGDTQYF. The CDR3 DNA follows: TGTGCCAGCAGCCCAACCGGGACAGGGGGCTTGGGAGATACGCAGTATTTT.

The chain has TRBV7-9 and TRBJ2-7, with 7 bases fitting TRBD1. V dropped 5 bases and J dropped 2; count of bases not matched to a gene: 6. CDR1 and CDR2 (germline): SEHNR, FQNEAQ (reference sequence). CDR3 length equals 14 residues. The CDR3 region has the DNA TGTGCCAGCAGCCGGGGACAGTCAACCTACGAGCAGTACTTC. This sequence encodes CASSRGQSTYEQYF.

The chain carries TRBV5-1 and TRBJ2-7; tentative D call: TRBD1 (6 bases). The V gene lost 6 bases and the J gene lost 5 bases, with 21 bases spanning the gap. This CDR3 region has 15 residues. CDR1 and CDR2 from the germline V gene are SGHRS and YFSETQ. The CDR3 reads CASTYVAGADNEQYF. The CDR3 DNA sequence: TGCGCCAGCACCTACGTTGCAGGGGCTGACAACGAGCAGTACTTC.

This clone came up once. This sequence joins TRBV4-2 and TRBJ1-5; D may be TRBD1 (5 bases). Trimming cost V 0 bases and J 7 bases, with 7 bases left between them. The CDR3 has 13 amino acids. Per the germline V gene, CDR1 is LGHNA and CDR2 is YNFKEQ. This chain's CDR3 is CASSQERGQPQHF. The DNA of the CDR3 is TGTGCCAGCAGCCAAGAACGGGGGCAGCCCCAGCATTTT.

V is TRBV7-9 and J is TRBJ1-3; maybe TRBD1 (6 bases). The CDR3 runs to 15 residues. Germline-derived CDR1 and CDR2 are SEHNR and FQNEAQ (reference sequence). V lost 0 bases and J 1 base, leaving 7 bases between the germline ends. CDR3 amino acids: CASSLAGGSGNTIYF. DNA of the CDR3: TGTGCCAGCAGCTTAGCAGGGGGTTCTGGAAACACCATATATTTT.